These 30 T cell receptor beta chains were sequenced from one sample in a study of OX40 agonist ivuxolimab in advanced cancers. Using immunoSEQ multiplex PCR, the repertoire was profiled, and TCRdb retains in-frame clones only, with some absent. This sample has approximately 80,000 clones, with around 91% found just once. The sequencing here drew on CD4+ or CD8+ T cells sorted from blood, taken in a trial of the OX40 agonist ivuxolimab. All receptors derive from an adult with an advanced solid tumor such as melanoma, head and neck, liver or kidney cancer.

The chain uses TRBV19 and TRBJ2-7; 8 bases match TRBD2. V lost 5 bases to trimming and J lost 1 base; unmatched junction nucleotides: 7. CDR1 is LNHDA, CDR2 SQIVND, per germline (reference sequence). The CDR3 covers 15 residues. CDR3 nucleotides: TGTGCCAGTAGTTCACACCGGGGGGGGTCCTACGAGCAGTACGTC. Its translation is CASSSHRGGSYEQYV.

The chain links TRBV27 to TRBJ1-2, with D unresolved. Germline V gene data show CDR1 as MNHEY and CDR2 as SMNVEV (reference sequence). The CDR3 is made up of 14 amino acids. Trimming left V 5 bases short and J 4 bases short, with 14 bases between. The CDR3 loop is CASSPSTSPYGYTF. CDR3 nucleotide sequence: TGTGCCAGCAGTCCCTCTACGTCCCCCTATGGCTACACCTTC.

CDR3 sequence: CAISWDSRYTEAFF. In nucleotides, the CDR3 is TGTGCCATCAGCTGGGACTCACGTTACACTGAAGCTTTCTTT. The V and J genes are TRBV10-3 and TRBJ1-1; D might be TRBD1 (5 bases). Germline loops: CDR1 ENHRY, CDR2 SYGVKD. V lost 6 bases and J 3 bases, leaving 14 bases between the germline ends. The CDR3 has 14 amino acids.

V and J are TRBV25-1 and TRBJ1-1; D is unresolved. CDR1 and CDR2 from the germline V gene are MGHDK and SYGVNS. This CDR3 is built from 11 residues. Trimming took 8 bases from V and 3 from J, leaving 7 bases between them. The CDR3 loop is CASYSYTEAFF. The CDR3 region has the DNA TGTGCCAGCTACAGCTACACTGAAGCTTTCTTT.

The gene calls are TRBV6-1 and TRBJ1-1; weak D call: TRBD1 (5 bases). Germline-derived CDR1 and CDR2 are MNHNS and SASEGT. V dropped 7 bases and J dropped 8 bases, with 23 bases sitting between them. CDR3 length: 15 residues. The CDR3 nucleotides are TGTGCCAGCACTAGCCAGGGACCTACGGAAGGAGAAGCTTTCTTT. Protein: CASTSQGPTEGEAFF.

This chain links TRBV6-1 with TRBJ2-7; unclear D gene. V shed 2 bases and J shed 6 bases, with 8 bases lying between them. Looked up from germline, CDR1 is MNHNS and CDR2 is SASEGT. This CDR3 is built from 12 residues. For the CDR3, the DNA is TGTGCCAGCAGTGAAATAAAGGCCGAGCAGTACGTC. It yields the protein CASSEIKAEQYV.

The CDR3 nucleotides read TGCAGTGAAATAGTAGGTTCACCCCTCCACTTT. Translating it yields CSEIVGSPLHF. The chain is built from TRBV20-1 and TRBJ1-6; no firm D call. Trimming pared 7 bases from V and 9 bases from J, leaving 10 bases between. The length of the CDR3 is 11 residues. Germline CDR1 DFQATT, CDR2 SNEGSKA (reference sequence).

The V gene is TRBV7-9, the J gene TRBJ1-6, with D unclear. CDR3 size: 13 residues. V lost 1 base and J 6 bases, leaving 4 bases between the germline ends. Germline V gene data show CDR1 as SEHNR and CDR2 as FQNEAQ (reference sequence). CDR3 protein: CASSLGGNSPLHF. The CDR3 DNA reads as TGTGCCAGCAGCTTAGGTGGTAATTCACCCCTCCACTTT.

The V gene is TRBV7-2, the J gene TRBJ2-2; 10 nucleotides align to TRBD2. CDR3 length equals 16 residues. J lost 7 bases, V lost 4 bases, and 9 bases had no gene match. Per the germline V gene, CDR1 is SGHTA and CDR2 is FQGNSA. The CDR3 DNA follows: TGTGCCAGCAGCTACCGTAGCGGGGGGACCGGCGGGGAGCTGTTTTTT. Its translation: CASSYRSGGTGGELFF.

The chain recombines TRBV13 with TRBJ2-2; D ambiguous. V was pared by 5 bases and J by 7 bases, with 11 bases between. Germline lookup yields CDR1 PRHDT and CDR2 FYEKMQ (reference sequence). This CDR3 region has 13 residues. As DNA, the CDR3 is TGTGCCAGCAGCCCGCGTCCGGGCGGGGAGCTGTTTTTT. Its protein product is CASSPRPGGELFF.

The V and J genes are TRBV7-3 and TRBJ2-1; D may be TRBD2 (6 bases). V shed 5 bases and J shed 7 bases, with 15 bases lying between them. The CDR3 consists of 14 residues. CDR1 SGHTA and CDR2 FQGTGA come from the germline V gene. CDR3 DNA: TGTGCCAGCAGCCCCGGGGGTAAAGTGAATGAGCAGTTCTTC. As protein: CASSPGGKVNEQFF.

The genes are TRBV30 and TRBJ1-5; 8 nucleotides match TRBD1. CDR3 length equals 17 residues. Germline values: CDR1 GTSNPN, CDR2 SVGIG (reference sequence). V lost 2 bases, J lost 7 bases, and 16 bases stayed unmatched. The DNA for the CDR3 is TGTGCCTGGAGTCCTATCGATAGGACAGGGAGTCGGCAGCCCCAGCATTTT. Protein product: CAWSPIDRTGSRQPQHF.

The V and J genes are TRBV6-5 and TRBJ2-7; tentative D call: TRBD2 (6 bases). The CDR3 contains 14 residues. CDR1 is MNHEY, CDR2 SVGAGI, per germline. The V gene lost 4 bases and the J gene lost 2 bases, with 12 bases spanning the gap. CDR3: CASSLTSPTYEQYF. In DNA form, the CDR3 reads TGTGCCAGCAGTTTGACTAGTCCCACCTACGAGCAGTACTTC.

The chain carries TRBV18 and TRBJ2-7; the match to TRBD1 covers 10 bases. This CDR3 is built from 15 residues. Losses at the gene ends were 6 bases for V and 3 bases for J; bases not matched to a gene: 8. Germline CDR1 is KGHSH and CDR2 is LQKENI. The CDR3 protein is CASSATGGNSYEQYV. The CDR3 region has the DNA TGTGCCAGCTCGGCGACAGGGGGCAACAGCTACGAGCAGTACGTC.

This clone occurred a few times. The chain has TRBV7-3 and TRBJ2-3; D is perhaps TRBD2 (5 bases). The germline V gene encodes CDR1 SGHTA and CDR2 FQGTGA. V shed 0 bases and J shed 9 bases, with 13 bases lying between them. The CDR3 is made up of 14 amino acids. The CDR3 reads CASSLTSAAATQYF. The CDR3 nucleotides are TGTGCCAGCAGCTTAACTAGCGCAGCGGCAACGCAGTATTTT.

This clone has just a few counts. This sequence joins TRBV6-1 and TRBJ2-5; maybe TRBD2 (5 bases). Germline lookup yields CDR1 MNHNS and CDR2 SASEGT. Trimming stripped 1 base from V and 3 bases from J, with 12 bases between. The CDR3 loop spans 15 amino acids. Here the CDR3 DNA reads TGTGCCAGCAGTGAAGTGGGTTCGGGGAAAGAGACCCAGTACTTC. Its protein product is CASSEVGSGKETQYF.

The CDR3 protein is CASSLYTPKRNGYTF. The CDR3 DNA reads as TGTGCCAGCAGCTTATATACCCCCAAGCGAAATGGCTACACCTTC. The rearrangement joins TRBV5-4 to TRBJ1-2; D is undetermined. CDR3 length equals 15 residues. Per germline, CDR1 SGHNT and CDR2 YYREEE (reference sequence). Trimming took 2 bases from V and 6 from J, leaving 17 bases between them.

This chain links TRBV15 with TRBJ1-1; D is unresolved. Looked up from germline, CDR1 is LNHNV and CDR2 is YYDKDF (reference sequence). The CDR3 totals 14 residues. V was cut by 0 bases and J by 1 base, with 6 bases left in between. This CDR3 is CATSRDQTNTEAFF. The CDR3 DNA follows: TGTGCCACCAGCAGAGATCAGACGAACACTGAAGCTTTCTTT.

V is TRBV5-1 and J is TRBJ2-5; a weak D match, TRBD1 (6 bases). The CDR3 loop spans 14 amino acids. The germline V gene encodes CDR1 SGHRS and CDR2 YFSETQ. The V end was cut by 4 bases, the J end by 1 base, with 11 bases between. The CDR3 spells CASSLQGSQETQYF. The CDR3 nucleotides are TGCGCCAGCAGCCTACAGGGTTCCCAAGAGACCCAGTACTTC.

This chain connects TRBV7-3 to TRBJ1-1, with D maybe TRBD1 (5 bases). Trimming took 5 bases from V and 1 from J, leaving 11 bases between them. Germline V CDR1 and CDR2: SGHTA, FQGTGA. CDR3 size: 14 residues. The CDR3: CASSAGSRNTEAFF. The CDR3 DNA is TGTGCCAGCAGCGCAGGGAGTCGGAACACTGAAGCTTTCTTT.

This clone has just one count. V usage is TRBV19 and J usage is TRBJ2-5; tentative D call: TRBD1 (6 bases). V lost 4 bases, J lost 5 bases, and 20 bases lay in between. The CDR3 extends over 16 amino acids. Germline V lookup: CDR1 LNHDA, CDR2 SQIVND (reference sequence). The chain's CDR3 is CASSTPGTLKEETQYF. The CDR3 DNA reads as TGTGCCAGTAGTACTCCCGGGACACTGAAAGAGGAGACCCAGTACTTC.

This chain joins TRBV27 and TRBJ2-1, with D possibly being TRBD1 (6 bases). Germline V gene lookup returns CDR1 MNHEY and CDR2 SMNVEV (reference sequence). The CDR3 covers 12 residues. Trimming removed 7 bases at V and 4 bases at J, with 8 bases between. The CDR3 loop is CASTTGYNEQFF. In nucleotides, the CDR3 is TGTGCCAGCACCACAGGGTACAATGAGCAGTTCTTC.

The chain carries TRBV7-3 and TRBJ2-7; 8 nucleotides line up with TRBD1. Germline values: CDR1 SGHTA, CDR2 FQGTGA. This CDR3 contains 13 residues. The V and J ends lost 5 bases and 5 bases, in that order; junction bases with no gene match: 5. The DNA for the CDR3 is TGTGCCAGCAGCCAGACAGGGGACCACGAGCAGTACTTC. Protein: CASSQTGDHEQYF.

The rearrangement uses TRBV9 and TRBJ2-7, with a tentative D call TRBD1 (6 bases). Germline V lookup: CDR1 SGDLS, CDR2 YYNGEE. The CDR3 sequence is 15 residues long. Trimming stripped 0 bases from V and 2 bases from J, with 12 bases between. The CDR3 is CASSVATGRTYEQYF. CDR3 nucleotide sequence: TGTGCCAGCAGCGTAGCGACAGGTCGTACCTACGAGCAGTACTTC.

This clone was detected a few times. The chain uses TRBV6-5 and TRBJ2-1; the match to TRBD1 covers 8 bases. Germline V CDR1 and CDR2: MNHEY, SVGAGI. After removal of 4 bases from V and 2 bases from J, the junction contained 4 bases not matched to a gene. The CDR3 is 15 residues long. CDR3 in DNA: TGTGCCAGCAGTTCCGACAGGGGACCCTACAATGAGCAGTTCTTC. Its translation: CASSSDRGPYNEQFF.

The chain couples TRBV7-8 to TRBJ1-1; no definite D call. V was shortened by 3 bases and J by 1 base, with 12 bases between the two germline ends. CDR1 and CDR2 from the germline V gene are SGHVS and FQNEAQ. The CDR3 is made up of 15 amino acids. In nucleotides, the CDR3 is TGTGCCAGCAGCTTCTTGGTGCGGGAGAACACTGAAGCTTTCTTT. Protein: CASSFLVRENTEAFF.

The V call is TRBV28, the J call TRBJ1-5; D unclear. CDR3 length: 13 residues. The V and J ends lost 5 bases and 4 bases respectively, with 9 bases between them. Per germline, CDR1 MDHEN and CDR2 SYDVKM. CDR3 sequence (DNA): TGTGCCAGCAGTCCTGTAGCAAATCAGCCCCAGCATTTT. Translation gives CASSPVANQPQHF.

The gene calls are TRBV29-1 and TRBJ1-2, with a tentative D call TRBD1 (6 bases). Per the germline V gene, CDR1 is SQVTM and CDR2 is ANQGSEA. CDR3 length: 13 residues. V lost 4 bases and J lost 3, with 12 bases in between. CDR3 region: CSVGEGGDYGYTF. The CDR3 region has the DNA TGCAGCGTTGGTGAAGGGGGGGACTATGGCTACACCTTC.

The V and J genes are TRBV6-5 and TRBJ2-5; D gene unclear. V gave up 2 bases and J gave up 7 bases, with 17 bases separating them. Germline values: CDR1 MNHEY, CDR2 SVGAGI. This CDR3 spans 15 amino acids. The CDR3 here is CASSYVARASGTQYF. The CDR3 DNA follows: TGTGCCAGCAGTTACGTGGCCCGAGCTTCTGGGACCCAGTACTTC.

The V and J genes are TRBV7-2 and TRBJ2-2, with 8 bases that match TRBD1. Germline CDR1 and CDR2: SGHTA and FQGNSA. The J segment lost 9 bases and the V segment lost 4 bases, leaving 7 bases of the junction unmatched. The CDR3 loop spans 14 amino acids. The CDR3 DNA reads as TGTGCCAGCAGCTCCCCGCAGGGGGCATGGGAGCTGTTTTTT. The encoded protein is CASSSPQGAWELFF.